This passage covers 27 T cell receptor beta chains from one sample sequenced in a study of prognosis after radiotherapy for stage I lung cancer. By two-round multiplex PCR, the TCR beta CDR3 was amplified from genomic DNA. The authors ran first-round PCR with primers specific to each TRBV and TRBJ gene. TCRdb used MiXCR to reprocess the multiplex PCR reads, holding one entry per CDR3 protein. The sample lists around 30,000 distinct CDR3 sequences, about 34% seen once, with 30% to 40% in the top ten. Sample: PBMCs, taken before or after stereotactic body radiation therapy (not recorded which). All receptors derive from a donor aged 50 or older with non-small cell lung cancer.

This clonotype was recorded many times. This chain links TRBV7-6 with TRBJ2-1; 7 nucleotides align to TRBD2. The CDR3 runs 14 residues. Trimming at V came to 5 bases and at J to 6 bases, leaving 7 bases not matched to a gene. Germline V CDR1 and CDR2: SGHVS, FNYEAQ. The CDR3 loop reads CASSPWGGSNEQFF. Here the CDR3 DNA reads TGTGCCAGCAGCCCGTGGGGAGGGTCCAATGAGCAGTTCTTC.

This clonotype was recorded many times. The chain couples TRBV28 to TRBJ2-3, with 7 bases identical to TRBD2. The CDR3 has 12 amino acids. V shed 6 bases and J 7 bases; nucleotides not matched to a gene: 4. Looked up from germline, CDR1 is MDHEN and CDR2 is SYDVKM. CDR3 protein: CASSPSGYTQYF. The CDR3 DNA reads as TGTGCCAGCAGCCCTAGCGGATATACGCAGTATTTT.

This clonotype showed up many times. The junction differs from germline at one of its ends, possibly a read error. V and J are TRBV5-1 and TRBJ2-3, with D hard to call. The CDR3 is 12 residues long. Germline V gene sequence: CDR1 SGHRS, CDR2 YFSETQ. The CDR3 is CASSFGTDTQYF. CDR3 DNA: TGTGCCAGCAGCTTCGGGACAGATACGCAGTATTTT.

This clonotype has at least ten counts. This chain uses TRBV13 with TRBJ2-3; D gene ambiguous. V was trimmed by 4 bases and J by 6 bases, leaving 11 bases between them. This CDR3 spans 13 amino acids. Germline lookup yields CDR1 PRHDT and CDR2 FYEKMQ (reference sequence). The CDR3 DNA is TGTGCCAGCAGCTACCCTGGAGAGGATACGCAGTATTTT. Residues: CASSYPGEDTQYF.

The CDR3 spells CASSSRQGVYNEQFF. The CDR3 DNA reads TGTGCCAGCAGCTCCCGGCAGGGGGTGTACAATGAGCAGTTCTTC. The J gene is TRBJ2-1, the V gene TRBV7-3, with 7 bases matching TRBD1. CDR1 and CDR2 (germline): SGHTA, FQGTGA. This CDR3 spans 15 amino acids. V lost 4 bases and J lost 4; bases outside the gene matches: 7.

To note about this clonotype: A read error may be the cause here, since a much bigger clone is one base away. In DNA form, the CDR3 reads TGTGCCAGCAGCCGGGAGAGGGGAGATACCCAGTACTTC. This codes for CASSRERGDTQYF. The chain has TRBV7-9 and TRBJ2-5, with a weak D call TRBD2 (6 bases). Trimming shortened V by 5 bases and J by 8 bases, and 15 bases separated the two germline ends. Germline CDR1 SEHNR, CDR2 FQNEAQ (reference sequence). This CDR3 region has 13 residues.

This chain uses TRBV28 with TRBJ1-2; maybe TRBD1 (6 bases). Trimming took off 4 bases at V and 4 bases at J, with 10 bases between the two ends. Germline lookup yields CDR1 MDHEN and CDR2 SYDVKM. This CDR3 comprises 13 residues. The CDR3: CASSSGGAYGYTF. CDR3 coding DNA: TGTGCCAGCAGTTCGGGGGGGGCCTATGGCTACACCTTC.

The sample holds a few counts of this clonotype. J is TRBJ2-7 and V is TRBV6-4; 7 nucleotides align to TRBD2. V gave up 10 bases and J gave up 4 bases; unmatched junction bases: 19. The CDR3 is 16 amino acids. The germline gives CDR1 MRHNA, CDR2 SNTAGT. This chain's CDR3 is CATYRGLAGAEYEQYF. DNA for the CDR3: TGTGCCACCTACCGGGGATTGGCGGGAGCGGAGTACGAGCAGTACTTC.

In this sample, this clonotype turned up many times. This chain joins TRBV4-1 and TRBJ2-5; 12 bases agree with TRBD1. J was trimmed by 7 bases and V by 4 bases; bases with no gene match: 7. Looked up from germline, CDR1 is MGHRA and CDR2 is YSYEKL. The CDR3 sequence is 15 residues long. The CDR3: CASSRGTGGFRTQYF. CDR3 sequence (DNA): TGCGCCAGCAGCCGAGGGACAGGGGGCTTTAGGACCCAGTACTTC.

This clonotype was counted at least ten times. The chain uses TRBV5-4 and TRBJ2-3, with D uncertain. The germline V and J ends were trimmed by 0 bases and 1 base, with 3 bases remaining between them. CDR1 is SGHNT, CDR2 YYREEE, per germline (reference sequence). The CDR3 is 13 residues long. The CDR3 nucleotides are TGTGCCAGCAGCTTGGAGGGCACAGATACGCAGTATTTT. Amino acid sequence: CASSLEGTDTQYF.

This clonotype showed up many times. The V gene is TRBV12-3 or TRBV12-4, the J gene TRBJ1-6; maybe TRBD1 (6 bases). V gave up 5 bases and J gave up 5 bases, with 10 bases separating them. This CDR3 has 14 amino acids. The CDR3 is CASSPSGDNSPLHF. In DNA, the CDR3 is TGTGCCAGCAGTCCCTCAGGGGATAATTCACCCCTCCACTTT.

As for this clonotype: This likely comes from a read error, as the CDR3 has no conserved phenylalanine or tryptophan at its end. The chain uses TRBV11-2 and TRBJ2-2, with D tentatively TRBD2 (5 bases). There are 16 residues in the CDR3. V was clipped by 5 bases and J by 2 bases, with 15 bases between them. The germline V gene encodes CDR1 SGHAT and CDR2 FQNNGV. CDR3 sequence: CASSPLRGPNTGELFL. CDR3 DNA: TGTGCCAGCAGCCCACTACGAGGGCCTAACACCGGGGAGCTGTTTCTT.

About this clonotype itself: A much larger clone lies one base from this, so it may be a read error. CDR3 sequence reads: CASSYSNQFFPTGYSTDTQYF. DNA for the CDR3: TGTGCCAGCAGTTACTCGAACCAGTTCTTCCCGACAGGGTATAGCACAGATACGCAGTATTTT. This chain links TRBV6-2 or TRBV6-3 with TRBJ2-3, with 7 bases that match TRBD1. The CDR3 has 21 amino acids. With 0 bases clipped from V and 0 bases from J, the junction kept 18 bases outside the gene matches. From germline, CDR1 is MNHEY and CDR2 SVGEGT.

This clonotype has at least ten counts. V gene TRBV12-3 or TRBV12-4 combines with J gene TRBJ1-2; D is ambiguous. V was shortened by 5 bases and J by 4 bases, with 17 bases between the two germline ends. The CDR3 covers 15 residues. The chain's CDR3 is CASSPLRTLFYGYTF. The CDR3 coding sequence is TGTGCCAGCAGTCCTCTTCGGACCCTCTTCTATGGCTACACCTTC.

This clonotype was detected a few times. With only one base between it and a far larger clone, this is likely a read error. J is TRBJ2-7 and V is TRBV6-9; 9 bases map to TRBD2. The CDR3 extends over 15 amino acids. The trim removed 3 bases at V and 5 bases at J, leaving 8 bases unmatched. The V gene's germline CDR1 is MNHGY and CDR2 SVAAGI. The CDR3 coding sequence is TGTGCCAGCAGTTACGGCCGACTAGCGGATAACGAGCAGTACTTC. The encoded protein is CASSYGRLADNEQYF.

At least ten counts were recorded for this clonotype. This chain links TRBV6-1 with TRBJ2-1, with TRBD1 matching 7 bases. The V gene end was trimmed by 7 bases and the J gene end by 9 bases; junction bases not matched to a gene: 9. This CDR3 spans 13 amino acids. The germline CDR1 and CDR2 sequences are MNHNS and SASEGT. The CDR3: CASTDRGQGEQFF. For the CDR3, the DNA is TGTGCCAGCACCGATAGGGGGCAAGGTGAGCAGTTCTTC.

The genes are TRBV12-3 or TRBV12-4 and TRBJ1-2; 8 bases agree with TRBD1. J was trimmed by 8 bases and V by 4 bases; bases with no gene match: 9. The CDR3 spans 14 residues. The CDR3 protein is CASSSPGQDGGYTF. The CDR3 DNA follows: TGTGCCAGCAGTTCCCCGGGACAGGACGGAGGCTACACCTTC.

This sequence joins TRBV20-1 and TRBJ1-1; no reliable D call. V was clipped by 3 bases and J by 7 bases, with 9 bases between them. Germline V gene data show CDR1 as DFQATT and CDR2 as SNEGSKA (reference sequence). The CDR3 contains 11 residues. CDR3: CSARSPNEAFF. For the CDR3, the DNA is TGCAGTGCTAGGTCCCCTAATGAAGCTTTCTTT.

The CDR3 coding sequence is TGTGCCACCAATCCAGGCGGGACTAGCGGGAGCGAGCAGTACTTC. Residues: CATNPGGTSGSEQYF. The chain couples TRBV19 to TRBJ2-7; 14 positions agree with TRBD2. The CDR3 has 15 residues. Looked up from germline, CDR1 is LNHDA and CDR2 is SQIVND (reference sequence). The J segment lost 6 bases and the V segment lost 10 bases, leaving 11 bases of the junction unmatched.

This clonotype was found a few times. The chain joins TRBV2 to TRBJ2-4; 12 bases are a match to TRBD2. Germline V lookup: CDR1 SNHLY, CDR2 FYNNEI. The V gene end was trimmed by 6 bases and the J gene end by 3 bases; junction bases not matched to a gene: 12. The CDR3 loop spans 18 amino acids. CDR3 amino acids: CASSGLAGYGFDKNIQYF. CDR3 nucleotide sequence: TGTGCCAGCAGCGGACTAGCGGGATATGGATTTGACAAAAACATTCAGTACTTC.

The table lists this clonotype with many counts. This chain uses TRBV6-1 with TRBJ1-5, with unresolved D. The CDR3 has 13 amino acids. V was shortened by 1 base and J by 6 bases, with 7 bases between the two germline ends. Germline V gene data show CDR1 as MNHNS and CDR2 as SASEGT. CDR3 DNA sequence: TGTGCCAGCAGTGAAGGGTCATTTCAGCCCCAGCATTTT. It is translated as CASSEGSFQPQHF.

The rearrangement links TRBV6-5 to TRBJ2-1, with D tentatively TRBD1 or TRBD2 (5 bases each). CDR1 and CDR2 (germline): MNHEY, SVGAGI. The CDR3 spans 14 residues. Trimming removed 4 bases from V and 4 bases from J, with 11 bases in between. The chain's CDR3 is CASSSGTGYNEQFF. The CDR3 nucleotides are TGTGCCAGCAGTTCCGGGACGGGTTACAATGAGCAGTTCTTC.

As for this clonotype: Just one base apart from a much larger clone, this may be a read error. This chain connects TRBV5-1 to TRBJ2-5; D might be TRBD2 (6 bases). CDR1 SGHRS and CDR2 YFSETQ come from the germline V gene. The CDR3 extends over 14 amino acids. The CDR3 here is CASSLGPGEETEYF. DNA for the CDR3: TGCGCCAGCAGCTTGGGGCCGGGGGAAGAGACCGAGTACTTC. Combining the CDR3 with reference TRBV5-1 and TRBJ2-5 gives the whole variable domain KAGVTQTPRYLIKTRGQQVTLSCSPISGHRSVSWYQQTPGQGLQFLFEYFSETQRNKGNFPGRFSGRQFSNSRSEMNVSTLELGDSALYLCASSLGPGEETEYFGPGTRLLVL.

The sample holds many counts of this clonotype. This chain links TRBV12-3 or TRBV12-4 with TRBJ2-3; maybe TRBD2 (6 bases). Deletions cut 3 bases from V and 0 bases from J, with 10 bases between. This CDR3 has 15 residues. The chain's CDR3 is CASSLGGRSTDTQYF. CDR3 in DNA: TGTGCCAGCAGTTTGGGGGGACGGAGCACAGATACGCAGTATTTT.

This clonotype was counted at least ten times. The V call is TRBV27, the J call TRBJ2-5, with 7 bases aligning to TRBD2. Germline CDR1 and CDR2: MNHEY and SMNVEV (reference sequence). This CDR3 spans 15 amino acids. J was trimmed by 2 bases and V by 7 bases; bases with no gene match: 10. CDR3 in amino acids: CASKGGLVGQETQYF. The DNA of the CDR3 is TGTGCCAGCAAGGGAGGGCTAGTGGGGCAAGAGACCCAGTACTTC.

This clonotype occurred many times. At one end the junction does not follow the germline gene, possibly because of a read error. The gene calls are TRBV5-1 and TRBJ2-7; D gene unclear. CDR1 and CDR2 (germline): SGHRS, YFSETQ. The CDR3 runs 16 residues. This chain's CDR3 is CASSLRAQRSSYEQHF. CDR3 in DNA: TGCGCCAGCAGCTTGCGAGCCCAACGTAGCTCCTACGAGCAGCACTTC.

Many counts were recorded for this clonotype. J is TRBJ1-1 and V is TRBV20-1, with D unclear. CDR1 DFQATT and CDR2 SNEGSKA come from the germline V gene (reference sequence). V lost 4 bases and J lost 1, with 7 bases in between. The CDR3 spans 12 residues. CDR3 loop: CSATYKNTEAFF. CDR3 DNA: TGCAGTGCTACCTACAAGAACACTGAAGCTTTCTTT.